Listed here are 6 T cell receptor beta chains from one sample, sequenced in a study of cytomegalovirus exposure and HLA in healthy donors. Primers for the PCR totalled 60 Vbeta and 13 Jbeta. Libraries were prepared by immunoSEQ multiplex PCR; TCRdb keeps only in-frame clonotypes and omits some of them. The repertoire holds over 110,000 clones, with about three quarters as singletons. What was sequenced was PBMCs. The receptors derive from a male donor in good health and CMV-seropositive.

The rearrangement joins TRBV15 to TRBJ1-5; D call uncertain. Trimming cost V 6 bases and J 0 bases, with 9 bases left between them. CDR1 and CDR2 (germline): LNHNV, YYDKDF (reference sequence). This CDR3 is built from 14 residues. The CDR3 sequence is CATSTDISNQPQHF. CDR3 in DNA: TGTGCCACCAGTACAGACATTAGCAATCAGCCCCAGCATTTT.

This chain connects TRBV7-6 to TRBJ2-3; 11 bases match TRBD2. The germline gives CDR1 SGHVS, CDR2 FNYEAQ. V shed 1 base and J 6 bases; nucleotides not matched to a gene: 6. This CDR3 is built from 16 residues. DNA for the CDR3: TGTGCCAGCAGCTTAGTTCGAACTAGCGGGAGTGATACGCAGTATTTT. This encodes CASSLVRTSGSDTQYF.

This clone turned up a few times. The rearrangement joins TRBV2 to TRBJ2-7; 7 bases match TRBD1. The CDR3 runs 13 residues. Trimming removed 7 bases from V and 3 bases from J; junction bases left unmatched: 6. The germline gives CDR1 SNHLY, CDR2 FYNNEI. CDR3 loop: CASTPTGDYEQYF. In DNA, the CDR3 is TGTGCCAGCACTCCTACAGGGGACTACGAGCAGTACTTC.

This chain connects TRBV5-4 to TRBJ2-5, with 11 bases identical to TRBD1. The end of the DNA fits TRBJ2-7 better, so the J call may be wrong. CDR1 SGHNT and CDR2 YYREEE come from the germline V gene (reference sequence). This CDR3 spans 14 amino acids. This CDR3 reads CASSLLGQGDEQYF. CDR3 nucleotides: TGTGCCAGCAGCTTGTTGGGACAGGGGGACGAGCAGTACTTC.

V and J are TRBV9 and TRBJ2-7; TRBD2 matches 9 bases. Germline-derived CDR1 and CDR2 are SGDLS and YYNGEE. V lost 0 bases to trimming and J lost 5 bases; unmatched junction nucleotides: 6. This CDR3 contains 15 residues. CDR3 sequence: CASSVGAGGLDEQYF. The DNA of the CDR3 is TGTGCCAGCAGCGTAGGGGCGGGGGGGCTTGACGAGCAGTACTTC.

This clone occurred many times. This sequence joins TRBV6-5 and TRBJ2-1; 11 nucleotides align to TRBD2. The CDR3 sequence is 15 residues long. Germline V gives CDR1 MNHEY, CDR2 SVGAGI. V was pared by 7 bases and J by 2 bases, with 4 bases of the junction left unmatched. CDR3 sequence (DNA): TGTGCCAGCAACCGACTAGCGGGGACCTACAATGAGCAGTTCTTC. Translating gives CASNRLAGTYNEQFF.